A single sample gave rise to the 28 T cell receptor beta chains below, sequenced in a study of blood T cell repertoires in COVID-19 (dated by TCRdb to about 2020). Library preparation employed the immunoSEQ multiplex PCR assay. The table comes from immuneACCESS by way of TCRdb, which keeps in-frame sequences with V and J called. Part of the clones is missing from these tables; in studies checked, under half for an unresolved V gene and the rest for unknown reasons. The sample table records roughly 300,000 clones; roughly 90% of these occur just once. The biggest ten clones account for over 0.8% of the sample. The sequenced sample consisted of PBMCs or T cells enriched from blood (not recorded which). The receptor source for this set is a woman aged 25 to 39 who had recovered from COVID-19.

The chain is built from TRBV5-1 and TRBJ2-7; D might be TRBD1 (5 bases). This CDR3 region has 14 residues. CDR1 and CDR2 (germline): SGHRS, YFSETQ. The V end was cut by 0 bases, the J end by 5 bases, with 12 bases between. For the CDR3, the DNA is TGCGCCAGCAGCTTGGTAGGGGCAACGGACGAGCAGTACTTC. Translating gives CASSLVGATDEQYF.

The chain uses TRBV28 and TRBJ2-7; a weak D match, TRBD2 (5 bases). The germline gives CDR1 MDHEN, CDR2 SYDVKM. Trimming took 6 bases from V and 6 from J, leaving 9 bases between them. The CDR3 is 11 amino acids. This chain's CDR3 is CASSPSGEQYF. CDR3 DNA sequence: TGTGCCAGCAGCCCGAGCGGCGAGCAGTACTTC.

The chain is built from TRBV11-2 and TRBJ1-1; 7 bases are a match to TRBD1. Germline V gene lookup returns CDR1 SGHAT and CDR2 FQNNGV. The CDR3 has 15 amino acids. Trimming at V came to 3 bases and at J to 1 base, leaving 5 bases not matched to a gene. Here the CDR3 DNA reads TGTGCCAGCAGCTTGCCAGGGGGGAAGAACACTGAAGCTTTCTTT. Protein: CASSLPGGKNTEAFF.

The V and J genes are TRBV28 and TRBJ1-5; D unresolved. The CDR3 runs 15 residues. Deletions cut 7 bases from V and 4 bases from J, with 17 bases between. Per germline, CDR1 MDHEN and CDR2 SYDVKM. Here the CDR3 DNA reads TGTGCCAGCACCCTTATCGGGGTAGGGAATCAGCCCCAGCATTTT. It is translated as CASTLIGVGNQPQHF.

The chain has TRBV10-3 and TRBJ1-5; D gene uncertain. Trimming left V 1 base short and J 0 bases short, with 10 bases between. Per germline, CDR1 ENHRY and CDR2 SYGVKD. This CDR3 is 16 amino acids long. The CDR3 protein is CAISEYLSHSNQPQHF. The CDR3 bases are TGTGCCATCAGTGAGTATCTCAGTCATAGCAATCAGCCCCAGCATTTT.

The chain combines TRBV10-3 with TRBJ2-2; TRBD2 is a possible D gene (6 bases). The CDR3 totals 15 residues. Between the trimmed V and J ends, which lost 5 bases and 5 bases, there was a span of 15 bases. CDR1 ENHRY and CDR2 SYGVKD come from the germline V gene. CDR3 loop: CAISRRAGRTGELFF. CDR3 nucleotides: TGTGCCATCAGTAGGCGGGCAGGGAGGACCGGGGAGCTGTTTTTT.

This clone was counted a few times. The rearrangement links TRBV18 to TRBJ2-7; 12 nucleotides line up with TRBD1. Germline CDR1 KGHSH, CDR2 LQKENI. Trimming took 5 bases from V and 0 from J; bases not matched to a gene: 8. The CDR3 consists of 17 residues. The CDR3 DNA reads as TGTGCCAGCTCAGCCGGGACAGGGGGCTTGAGCTCCTACGAGCAGTACTTC. Residues: CASSAGTGGLSSYEQYF.

The chain carries TRBV12-5 and TRBJ2-7, with 8 bases lining up with TRBD1. V was pared by 5 bases and J by 0 bases, with 3 bases of the junction left unmatched. Per germline, CDR1 LGHNT and CDR2 FRNRAP. The CDR3 is made up of 14 amino acids. Written as DNA, the CDR3 is TGTGCTAGTGGTCCTGACAGGGGCTCCTACGAGCAGTACTTC. It encodes CASGPDRGSYEQYF.

The chain joins TRBV10-3 to TRBJ2-3; 10 bases map to TRBD2. This CDR3 region has 16 residues. From germline, CDR1 is ENHRY and CDR2 SYGVKD. Trimming at V came to 2 bases and at J to 1 base, leaving 3 bases not matched to a gene. The CDR3 DNA follows: TGTGCCATCAGTGAGGGACTAGCGGACCGCACAGATACGCAGTATTTT. It yields the protein CAISEGLADRTDTQYF.

CDR3 residues: CASRPTVARSGANVLTF. In DNA form, the CDR3 reads TGTGCCAGCAGGCCGACGGTAGCTCGCTCTGGGGCCAACGTCCTGACTTTC. V usage is TRBV2 and J usage is TRBJ2-6; D ambiguous. This CDR3 is 17 amino acids long. Germline V CDR1 and CDR2: SNHLY, FYNNEI. V lost 6 bases to trimming and J lost 0 bases, with 15 bases between them. The variable domain in full, completed from reference TRBV2 and TRBJ2-6, reads EPEVTQTPSHQVTQMGQEVILRCVPISNHLYFYWYRQILGQKVEFLVSFYNNEISEKSEIFDDQFSVERPDGSNFTLKIRSTKLEDSAMYFCASRPTVARSGANVLTFGAGSRLTVL.

The J gene is TRBJ2-7, the V gene TRBV5-8, with TRBD1 identical over 9 bases. The V and J ends lost 6 bases and 5 bases, in that order; junction bases with no gene match: 9. The CDR3 runs 14 residues. Germline V gene sequence: CDR1 SGHTS, CDR2 YDEGEE. In DNA form, the CDR3 reads TGTGCCAGCACCGCTACAGGGGGCAGAGACGAGCAGTACTTC. Its protein is CASTATGGRDEQYF.

V gene TRBV30 combines with J gene TRBJ1-2, with TRBD1 matching 10 bases. The CDR3 sequence is 13 residues long. After removal of 5 bases from V and 4 bases from J, the junction contained 4 bases not matched to a gene. CDR1 is GTSNPN, CDR2 SVGIG, per germline (reference sequence). The CDR3: CAWDRGLGYGYTF. The CDR3 nucleotides read TGTGCCTGGGACAGGGGGCTTGGCTATGGCTACACCTTC.

In DNA, the CDR3 is TGTGCCTGGAGTGCCAGACTGACCCTAGATTTCTACGAGCAGTACTTC. It translates to CAWSARLTLDFYEQYF. The chain employs TRBV30 and TRBJ2-7, with no clear D. The CDR3 is 16 residues long. Germline lookup yields CDR1 GTSNPN and CDR2 SVGIG (reference sequence). The V end was cut by 1 base, the J end by 3 bases, with 19 bases between.

J is TRBJ2-5 and V is TRBV4-1, with a weak D call TRBD2 (5 bases). This CDR3 has 16 residues. Trimming removed 3 bases at V and 1 base at J, with 15 bases between. CDR1 MGHRA and CDR2 YSYEKL come from the germline V gene. CDR3 coding DNA: TGCGCCAGCAGCCAGCTCCCGGACTCCCTCCAAGAGACCCAGTACTTC. As protein: CASSQLPDSLQETQYF.

The J gene is TRBJ1-1, the V gene TRBV3-1 (or the pseudogene TRBV3-2); maybe TRBD1 (6 bases). This CDR3 region has 14 residues. CDR1 and CDR2 (germline): LGHDT, YNNKEL (reference sequence). V was clipped by 6 bases and J by 1 base, with 12 bases between them. The DNA of the CDR3 is TGTGCCAGCAGACATTCGACAGGGAACACTGAAGCTTTCTTT. Protein: CASRHSTGNTEAFF.

This chain joins TRBV5-1 and TRBJ1-2, with D possibly being TRBD1 (6 bases). Germline V lookup: CDR1 SGHRS, CDR2 YFSETQ. This CDR3 has 15 amino acids. With 1 base removed from V and 2 bases from J, the gap between germline ends came to 12 bases. In DNA form, the CDR3 reads TGCGCCAGCAGCTTGCTGGGACAAAAAAACTATGGCTACACCTTC. Its protein product is CASSLLGQKNYGYTF.

The J gene is TRBJ1-1, the V gene TRBV6-6; no clear D. The CDR3 spans 14 residues. Trimming took off 6 bases at V and 1 base at J, with 12 bases between the two ends. Looked up from germline, CDR1 is MNHNY and CDR2 is SVGAGI (reference sequence). This CDR3 is CASSPTRQNTEAFF. The CDR3 DNA reads as TGTGCCAGCAGCCCCACTCGCCAGAACACTGAAGCTTTCTTT.

The chain uses TRBV5-8 and TRBJ2-4; 7 bases agree with TRBD1. The CDR3 contains 16 residues. The trim removed 1 base at V and 0 bases at J, leaving 4 bases unmatched. CDR1 and CDR2 (germline): SGHTS, YDEGEE. Here the CDR3 DNA reads TGTGCCAGCAGCTTGTGGCAGGGGGTAGCCAAAAACATTCAGTACTTC. Amino acids: CASSLWQGVAKNIQYF.

The chain employs TRBV24-1 and TRBJ1-2; 10 bases map to TRBD1. There are 12 residues in the CDR3. V lost 9 bases, J lost 8 bases, and 5 bases stayed unmatched. The germline V gene encodes CDR1 KGHDR and CDR2 SFDVKD. CDR3 coding DNA: TGTGCCACCGCCGGACAGGGGGTGGGCTACACCTTC. Protein: CATAGQGVGYTF.

V and J are TRBV7-8 and TRBJ1-4, with 9 bases aligning to TRBD1. The CDR3 is 17 amino acids. Germline V CDR1 and CDR2: SGHVS, FQNEAQ. Trimming took 2 bases from V and 2 from J; bases not matched to a gene: 6. CDR3 bases: TGTGCCAGCAGCTTATATGGGACAGGGTCGACTAATGAAAAACTGTTTTTT. The encoded protein is CASSLYGTGSTNEKLFF.

V usage is TRBV19 and J usage is TRBJ1-1, with a possible D match to TRBD1 (6 bases). The CDR3 covers 14 residues. In germline, CDR1 is LNHDA, CDR2 SQIVND (reference sequence). With 6 bases removed from V and 5 bases from J, the gap between germline ends came to 16 bases. The CDR3 protein is CASSPTPGETEAFF. In nucleotides, the CDR3 is TGTGCCAGTAGCCCGACTCCAGGGGAGACTGAAGCTTTCTTT. The full variable domain, with the rest looked up from reference TRBV19 and TRBJ1-1, is DGGITQSPKYLFRKEGQNVTLSCEQNLNHDAMYWYRQDPGQGLRLIYYSQIVNDFQKGDIAEGYSVSREKKESFPLTVTSAQKNPTAFYLCASSPTPGETEAFFGQGTRLTVV.

The gene calls are TRBV7-8 and TRBJ2-7; 10 positions agree with TRBD1. Germline assignment: CDR1 SGHVS and CDR2 FQNEAQ. Germline trimming cut 8 bases from V and 6 bases from J; bases unmatched to any gene: 16. The CDR3 consists of 16 residues. The CDR3 reads CASASPGTGELSEQYF. CDR3 coding DNA: TGTGCCAGCGCAAGTCCCGGGACAGGGGAACTCTCCGAGCAGTACTTC.

The chain uses TRBV10-2 and TRBJ2-7, with 7 bases aligning to TRBD1. The CDR3 consists of 16 residues. CDR1 WSHSY and CDR2 SAAADI come from the germline V gene. The V and J ends lost 2 bases and 1 base, in that order; junction bases with no gene match: 8. DNA of the CDR3: TGCGCCAGCAGTGAGGGGGACAGCTTCCCTTCCTACGAGCAGTACTTC. Its translation is CASSEGDSFPSYEQYF.

The V gene is TRBV27, the J gene TRBJ2-5, with TRBD2 as a possible D gene (5 bases). The CDR3 has 16 amino acids. The V gene lost 4 bases and the J gene lost 4 bases, with 19 bases spanning the gap. The germline V gene has CDR1 MNHEY and CDR2 SMNVEV (reference sequence). CDR3 DNA: TGTGCCAGCAGTTCAGGAAACATCGACCGGGGAGAGACCCAGTACTTC. Its protein product is CASSSGNIDRGETQYF.

The chain links TRBV25-1 to TRBJ1-4; D call uncertain. Per the germline V gene, CDR1 is MGHDK and CDR2 is SYGVNS. The ends were cut back, 7 bases at V and 4 bases at J, with 13 bases in the middle. The CDR3 sequence is 14 residues long. The CDR3 loop is CASNWAAHNEKLFF. DNA for the CDR3: TGTGCCAGCAATTGGGCAGCCCATAATGAAAAACTGTTTTTT. Together with reference TRBV25-1 and TRBJ1-4, the CDR3 gives the full variable domain: EADIYQTPRYLVIGTGKKITLECSQTMGHDKMYWYQQDPGMELHLIHYSYGVNSTEKGDLSSESTVSRIRTEHFPLTLESARPSHTSQYLCASNWAAHNEKLFFGSGTQLSVL.

This sequence joins TRBV7-9 and TRBJ1-1, with D possibly matching TRBD1 (6 bases). CDR1 is SEHNR and CDR2 is FQNEAQ in the germline V gene (reference sequence). CDR3 size: 16 residues. V was trimmed by 3 bases and J by 7 bases, leaving 21 bases between them. This CDR3 is CASSFAGGGGRDEAFF. DNA of the CDR3: TGTGCCAGCAGCTTCGCCGGGGGCGGGGGTCGGGATGAAGCTTTCTTT.

The genes are TRBV7-9 and TRBJ1-1; possibly TRBD1 for D (6 bases). The CDR3 sequence is 13 residues long. The germline gives CDR1 SEHNR, CDR2 FQNEAQ (reference sequence). V lost 2 bases, J lost 5 bases, and 9 bases lay in between. In DNA, the CDR3 is TGTGCCAGCAGCTTACAGCAGGGGACTGAAGCTTTCTTT. The encoded protein is CASSLQQGTEAFF.

The chain combines TRBV28 with TRBJ1-1, with D possibly matching TRBD1 (6 bases). V was pared by 5 bases and J by 6 bases, with 19 bases between. The CDR3 contains 15 residues. CDR1 is MDHEN and CDR2 is SYDVKM in the germline V gene. In DNA, the CDR3 is TGTGCCAGCAGTACTTGGAGAGGGGGTGGGGCTGAAGCTTTCTTT. It yields the protein CASSTWRGGGAEAFF.